A single TCR beta chain is shown here with its context. The target antigen is unknown. The sample is drawn from a study of T cell responses to AZD1222 COVID-19 vaccine. Study results and caveats: CD4 TCRs covered the whole spike, strongest at regions 160-218 and 743-854.

Germline-derived CDR1 and CDR2 are LNHDA and SQIVND (reference sequence). V was trimmed by 4 bases and J by 4 bases, leaving 10 bases between them. This CDR3 spans 13 amino acids. Only in-frame clones appear in the TCRdb table, and some are missing; sequencing was by immunoSEQ multiplex PCR. The sample shows fewer than 200,000 clones, around 90% of them seen only once. The origin of this receptor is an adult who received the MenACWY meningococcal vaccine as a control. The J gene is TRBJ1-2, the V gene TRBV19; D gene ambiguous. The material sequenced was peripheral blood, taken 28 days after the second dose of the MenACWY control vaccine. The CDR3 region has the DNA TGTGCCAGTAGTAGGGCGGCGAGCTATGGCTACACCTTC. As protein: CASSRAASYGYTF.